This T cell receptor (beta chain) emerged from a study of T cell responses to AZD1222 COVID-19 vaccine. Regarding the study as a whole: The study identified only 6 or 7 AZD1222 recipients as seropositive at baseline. The donor cohort was predominantly white British with a female majority, and clonal diversity may have been underestimated. Nearly half of spike-specific TCRs reportedly target unmutated variant regions.

In the case of this clone: The antigen is undetermined.

The CDR3 sequence is 17 residues long. The V and J ends lost 2 bases and 6 bases, in that order; junction bases with no gene match: 8. Per germline, CDR1 MRHNA and CDR2 SNTAGT. Here immunoSEQ multiplex PCR was the method, and the copy in TCRdb shows in-frame clones only, minus some. Of 150,000 to 200,000 clones detected, 85% to 90% appear once; the ten largest clones hold about 6%. V gene TRBV6-4 combines with J gene TRBJ2-2, with 11 positions matching TRBD2. The input for sequencing was peripheral blood, taken on day 0 of AZD1222 vaccination. The receptor was derived from an adult in good health. The CDR3 reads CASSDTALAGAAGELFF. CDR3 bases: TGTGCCAGCAGTGACACAGCACTAGCGGGAGCGGCCGGGGAGCTGTTTTTT.